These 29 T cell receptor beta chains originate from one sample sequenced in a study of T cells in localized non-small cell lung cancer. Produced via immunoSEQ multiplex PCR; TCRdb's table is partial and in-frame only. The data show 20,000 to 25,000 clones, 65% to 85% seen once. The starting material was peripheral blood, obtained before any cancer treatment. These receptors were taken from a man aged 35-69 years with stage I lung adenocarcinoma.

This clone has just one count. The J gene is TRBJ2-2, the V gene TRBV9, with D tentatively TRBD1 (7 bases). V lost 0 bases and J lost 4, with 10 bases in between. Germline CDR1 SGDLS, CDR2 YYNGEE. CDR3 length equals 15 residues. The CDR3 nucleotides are TGTGCCAGCAGCGTAGGGCAGGGGGGCACCGGGGAGCTGTTTTTT. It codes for CASSVGQGGTGELFF.

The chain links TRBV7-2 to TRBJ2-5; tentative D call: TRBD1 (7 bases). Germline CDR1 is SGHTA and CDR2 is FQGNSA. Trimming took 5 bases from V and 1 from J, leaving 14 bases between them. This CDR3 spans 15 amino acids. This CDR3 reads CASSRGDSSQETQYF. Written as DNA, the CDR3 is TGTGCCAGCAGCCGCGGGGACAGCTCCCAAGAGACCCAGTACTTC. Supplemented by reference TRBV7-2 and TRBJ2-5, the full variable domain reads GAGVSQSPSNKVTEKGKDVELRCDPISGHTALYWYRQSLGQGLEFLIYFQGNSAPDKSGLPSDRFSAERTGGSVSTLTIQRTQQEDSAVYLCASSRGDSSQETQYFGPGTRLLVL.

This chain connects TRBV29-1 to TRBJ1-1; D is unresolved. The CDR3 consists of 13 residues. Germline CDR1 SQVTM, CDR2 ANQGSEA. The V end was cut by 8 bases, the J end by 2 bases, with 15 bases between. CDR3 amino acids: CSSSGPANTEAFF. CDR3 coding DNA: TGCAGCTCGAGCGGGCCAGCTAACACTGAAGCTTTCTTT. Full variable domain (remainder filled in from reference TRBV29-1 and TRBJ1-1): SAVISQKPSRDICQRGTSLTIQCQVDSQVTMMFWYRQQPGQSLTLIATANQGSEATYESGFVIDKFPISRPNLTFSTLTVSNMSPEDSSIYLCSSSGPANTEAFFGQGTRLTVV.

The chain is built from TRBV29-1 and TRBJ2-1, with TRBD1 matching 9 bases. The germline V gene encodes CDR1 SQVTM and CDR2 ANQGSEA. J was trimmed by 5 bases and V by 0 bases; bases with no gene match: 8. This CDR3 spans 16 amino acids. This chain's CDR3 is CSVEDLNRGQHNEQFF. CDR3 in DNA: TGCAGCGTTGAAGATTTAAACAGGGGGCAACACAATGAGCAGTTCTTC.

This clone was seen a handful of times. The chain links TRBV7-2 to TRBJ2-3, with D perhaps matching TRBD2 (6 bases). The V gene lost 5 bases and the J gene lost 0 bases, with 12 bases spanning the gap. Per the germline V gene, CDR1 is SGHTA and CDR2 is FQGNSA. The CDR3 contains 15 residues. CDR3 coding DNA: TGTGCCAGCAGCCGATGGGGGGACAGCACAGATACGCAGTATTTT. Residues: CASSRWGDSTDTQYF.

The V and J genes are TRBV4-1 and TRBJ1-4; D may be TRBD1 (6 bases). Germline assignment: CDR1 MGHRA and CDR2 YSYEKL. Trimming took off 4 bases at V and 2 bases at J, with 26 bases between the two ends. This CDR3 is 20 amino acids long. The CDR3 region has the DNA TGCGCCAGCAGCCGCCAAGCCGTGGGCACAGGGTTGGTTACTAATGAAAAACTGTTTTTT. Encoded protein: CASSRQAVGTGLVTNEKLFF.

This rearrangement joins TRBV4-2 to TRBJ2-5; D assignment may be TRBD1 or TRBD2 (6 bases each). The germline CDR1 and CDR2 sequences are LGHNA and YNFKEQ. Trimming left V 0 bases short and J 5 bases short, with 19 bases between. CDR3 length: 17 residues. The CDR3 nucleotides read TGTGCCAGCAGCCAAGAAGGAGGGGGACCCGAACTGGAGACCCAGTACTTC. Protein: CASSQEGGGPELETQYF.

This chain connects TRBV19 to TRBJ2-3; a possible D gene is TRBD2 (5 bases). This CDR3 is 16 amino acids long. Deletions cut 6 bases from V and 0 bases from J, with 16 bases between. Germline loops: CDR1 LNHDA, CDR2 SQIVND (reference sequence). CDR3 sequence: CASRTTELGSTDTQYF. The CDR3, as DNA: TGTGCCAGTAGAACCACAGAACTAGGCAGCACAGATACGCAGTATTTT.

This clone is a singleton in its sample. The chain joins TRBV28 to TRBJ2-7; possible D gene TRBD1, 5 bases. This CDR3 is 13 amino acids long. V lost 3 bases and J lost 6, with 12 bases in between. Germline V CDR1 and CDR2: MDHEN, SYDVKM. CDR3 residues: CASSFGQGSEQYF. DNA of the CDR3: TGTGCCAGCAGTTTTGGGCAGGGAAGCGAGCAGTACTTC.

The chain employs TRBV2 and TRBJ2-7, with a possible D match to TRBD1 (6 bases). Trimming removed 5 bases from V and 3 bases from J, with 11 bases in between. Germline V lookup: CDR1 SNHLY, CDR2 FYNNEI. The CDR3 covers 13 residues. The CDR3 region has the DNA TGTGCCAGCAGTTCTGGCAGGGGCTACGAGCAGTACTTC. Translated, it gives CASSSGRGYEQYF.

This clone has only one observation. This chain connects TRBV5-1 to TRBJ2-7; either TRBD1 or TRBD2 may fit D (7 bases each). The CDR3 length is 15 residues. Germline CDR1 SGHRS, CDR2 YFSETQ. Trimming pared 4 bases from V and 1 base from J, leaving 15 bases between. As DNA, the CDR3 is TGCGCCAGCAGCCCCAGGCAGGGGGGGTCCTACGAGCAGTACTTC. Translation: CASSPRQGGSYEQYF.

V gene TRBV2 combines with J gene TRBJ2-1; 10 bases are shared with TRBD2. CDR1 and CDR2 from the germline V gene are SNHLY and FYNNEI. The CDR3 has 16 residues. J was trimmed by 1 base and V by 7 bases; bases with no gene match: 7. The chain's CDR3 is CASKSSGSASYNEQFF. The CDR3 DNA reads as TGTGCCAGCAAGTCTAGCGGGAGTGCTTCCTACAATGAGCAGTTCTTC.

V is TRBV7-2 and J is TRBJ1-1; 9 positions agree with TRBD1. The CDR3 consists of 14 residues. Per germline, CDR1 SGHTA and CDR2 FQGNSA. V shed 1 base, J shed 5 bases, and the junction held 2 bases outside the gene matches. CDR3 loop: CASSLDRGPTEAFF. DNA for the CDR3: TGTGCCAGCAGCTTAGACAGGGGGCCTACTGAAGCTTTCTTT.

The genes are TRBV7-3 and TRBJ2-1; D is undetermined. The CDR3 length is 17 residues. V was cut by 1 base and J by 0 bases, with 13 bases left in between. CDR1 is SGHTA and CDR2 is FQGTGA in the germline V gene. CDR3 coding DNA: TGTGCCAGCAGCTTAAGACGTCGGACGAGCTCCTACAATGAGCAGTTCTTC. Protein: CASSLRRRTSSYNEQFF.

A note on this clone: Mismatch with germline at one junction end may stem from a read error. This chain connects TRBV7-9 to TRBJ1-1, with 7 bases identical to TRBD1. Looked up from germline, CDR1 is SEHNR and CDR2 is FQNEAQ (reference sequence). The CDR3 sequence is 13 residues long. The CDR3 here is CAISAQGGTEAFF. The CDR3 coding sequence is TGTGCCATCAGCGCTCAGGGGGGGACTGAAGCTTTCTTT.

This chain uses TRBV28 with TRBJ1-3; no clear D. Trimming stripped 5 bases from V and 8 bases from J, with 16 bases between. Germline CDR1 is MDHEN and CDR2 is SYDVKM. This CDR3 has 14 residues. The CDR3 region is CASSPTRLRDTIYF. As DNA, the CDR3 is TGTGCCAGCAGTCCCACTCGCCTGAGAGACACCATATATTTT.

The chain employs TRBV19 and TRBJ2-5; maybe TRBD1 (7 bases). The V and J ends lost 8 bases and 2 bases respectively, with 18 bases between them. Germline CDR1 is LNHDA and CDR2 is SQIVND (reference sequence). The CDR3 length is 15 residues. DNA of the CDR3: TGTGCCAGTTCTTTTTACGGGGGACAGCAAGAGACCCAGTACTTC. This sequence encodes CASSFYGGQQETQYF.

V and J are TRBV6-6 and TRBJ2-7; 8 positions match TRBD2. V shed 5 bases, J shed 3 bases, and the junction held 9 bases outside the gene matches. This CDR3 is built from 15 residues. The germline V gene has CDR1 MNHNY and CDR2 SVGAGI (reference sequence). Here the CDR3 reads CASSILAAGGYEQYF. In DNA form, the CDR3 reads TGTGCCAGCAGTATACTAGCGGCGGGCGGCTACGAGCAGTACTTC.

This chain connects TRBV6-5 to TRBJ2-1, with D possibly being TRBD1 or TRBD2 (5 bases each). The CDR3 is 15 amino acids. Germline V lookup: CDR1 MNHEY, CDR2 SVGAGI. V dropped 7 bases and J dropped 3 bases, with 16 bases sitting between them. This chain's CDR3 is CASTPPGDLYNEQFF. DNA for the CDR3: TGTGCCAGCACCCCCCCCGGGGACCTCTACAATGAGCAGTTCTTC.

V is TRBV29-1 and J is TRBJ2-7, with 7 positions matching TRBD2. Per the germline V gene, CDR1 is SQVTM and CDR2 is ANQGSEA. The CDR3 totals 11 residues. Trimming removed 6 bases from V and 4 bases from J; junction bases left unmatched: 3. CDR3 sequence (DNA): TGCAGCGTGGGGGGGAGGTACGAGCAGTACTTC. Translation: CSVGGRYEQYF.

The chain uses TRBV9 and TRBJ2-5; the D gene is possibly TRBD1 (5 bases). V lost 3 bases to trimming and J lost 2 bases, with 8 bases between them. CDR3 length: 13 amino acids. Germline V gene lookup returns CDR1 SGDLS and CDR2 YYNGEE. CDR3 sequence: CASSGTTQETQYF. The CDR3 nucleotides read TGTGCCAGCAGCGGGACAACACAAGAGACCCAGTACTTC. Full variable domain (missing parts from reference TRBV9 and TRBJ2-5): DSGVTQTPKHLITATGQRVTLRCSPRSGDLSVYWYQQSLDQGLQFLIQYYNGEERAKGNILERFSAQQFPDLHSELNLSSLELGDSALYFCASSGTTQETQYFGPGTRLLVL.

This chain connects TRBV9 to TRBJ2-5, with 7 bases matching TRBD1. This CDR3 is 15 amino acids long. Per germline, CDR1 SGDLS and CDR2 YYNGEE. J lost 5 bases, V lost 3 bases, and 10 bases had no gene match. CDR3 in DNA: TGTGCCAGCAGCGCTGGGGGACAGATGGGGGAGACCCAGTACTTC. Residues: CASSAGGQMGETQYF.

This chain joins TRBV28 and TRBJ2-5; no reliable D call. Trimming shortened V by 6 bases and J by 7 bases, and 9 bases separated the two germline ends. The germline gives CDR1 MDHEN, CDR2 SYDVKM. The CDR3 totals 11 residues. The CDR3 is CASSLTRTQYF. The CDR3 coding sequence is TGTGCCAGCAGCCTTACAAGGACCCAGTACTTC.

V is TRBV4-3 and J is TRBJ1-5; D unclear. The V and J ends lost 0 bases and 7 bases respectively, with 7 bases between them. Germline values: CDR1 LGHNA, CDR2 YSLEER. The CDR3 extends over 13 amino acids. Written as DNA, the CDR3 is TGCGCCAGCAGCCAAGATCTGGAGCAGCCCCAGCATTTT. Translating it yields CASSQDLEQPQHF.

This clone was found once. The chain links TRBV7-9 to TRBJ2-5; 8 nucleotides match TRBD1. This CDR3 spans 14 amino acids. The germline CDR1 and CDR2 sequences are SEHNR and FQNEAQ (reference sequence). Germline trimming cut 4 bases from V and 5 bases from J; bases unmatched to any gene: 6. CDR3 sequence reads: CASSYQGARETQYF. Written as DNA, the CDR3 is TGTGCCAGCAGCTACCAGGGGGCGCGTGAGACCCAGTACTTC.

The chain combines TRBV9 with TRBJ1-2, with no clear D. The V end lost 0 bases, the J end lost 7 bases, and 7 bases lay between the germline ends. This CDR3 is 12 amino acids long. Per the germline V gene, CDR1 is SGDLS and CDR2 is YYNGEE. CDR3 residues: CASSVGRAGYTF. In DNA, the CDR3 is TGTGCCAGCAGCGTAGGGCGGGCTGGCTACACCTTC.

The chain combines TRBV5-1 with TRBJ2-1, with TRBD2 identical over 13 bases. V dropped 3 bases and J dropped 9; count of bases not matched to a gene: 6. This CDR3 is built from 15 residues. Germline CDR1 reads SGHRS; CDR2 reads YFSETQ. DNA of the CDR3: TGCGCCAGCAGCTCAGGGACTAGCGGGAAGTTTGAGCAGTTCTTC. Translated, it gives CASSSGTSGKFEQFF.

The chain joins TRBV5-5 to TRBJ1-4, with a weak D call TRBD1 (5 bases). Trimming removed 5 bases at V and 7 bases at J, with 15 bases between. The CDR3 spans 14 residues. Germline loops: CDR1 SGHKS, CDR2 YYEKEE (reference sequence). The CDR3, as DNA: TGTGCCAGCAGGCCCGGGACCTTAGGTGAAAAACTGTTTTTT. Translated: CASRPGTLGEKLFF.

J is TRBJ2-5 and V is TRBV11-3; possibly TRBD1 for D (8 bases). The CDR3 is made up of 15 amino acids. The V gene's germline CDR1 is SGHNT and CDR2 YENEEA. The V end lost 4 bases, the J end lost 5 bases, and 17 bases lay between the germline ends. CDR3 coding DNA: TGTGCCAGCAGCTCTACAGGGGGGGTTTGGGAGACCCAGTACTTC. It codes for CASSSTGGVWETQYF. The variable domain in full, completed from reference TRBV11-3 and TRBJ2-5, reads EAGVVQSPRYKIIEKKQPVAFWCNPISGHNTLYWYLQNLGQGPELLIRYENEEAVDDSQLPKDRFSAERLKGVDSTLKIQPAELGDSAVYLCASSSTGGVWETQYFGPGTRLLVL.